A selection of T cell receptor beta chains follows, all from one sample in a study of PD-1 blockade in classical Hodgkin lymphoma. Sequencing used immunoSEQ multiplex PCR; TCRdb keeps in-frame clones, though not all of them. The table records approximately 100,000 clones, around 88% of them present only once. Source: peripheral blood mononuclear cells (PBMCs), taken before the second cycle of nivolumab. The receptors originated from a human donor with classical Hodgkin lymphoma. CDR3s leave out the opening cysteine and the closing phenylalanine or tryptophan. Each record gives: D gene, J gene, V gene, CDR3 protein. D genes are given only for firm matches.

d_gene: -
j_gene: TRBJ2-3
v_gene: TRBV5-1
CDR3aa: ASSLELDTQY

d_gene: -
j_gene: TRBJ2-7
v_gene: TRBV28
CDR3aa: ASSLPHEQY

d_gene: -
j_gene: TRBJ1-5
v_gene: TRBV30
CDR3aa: AWSVTDSNQPQH

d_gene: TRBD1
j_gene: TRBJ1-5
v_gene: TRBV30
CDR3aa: AWSPDRTGRNQPQH

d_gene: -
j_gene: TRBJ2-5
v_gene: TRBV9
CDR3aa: ASSDPGGRGFQETQY

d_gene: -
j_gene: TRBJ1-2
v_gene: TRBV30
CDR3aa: AWSVTLVAYGYT

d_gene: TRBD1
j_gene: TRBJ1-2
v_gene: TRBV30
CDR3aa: AWSVAMGQGAAYGYT

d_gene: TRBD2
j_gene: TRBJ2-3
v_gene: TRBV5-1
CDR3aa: ASSLGLAGGYVDTQY

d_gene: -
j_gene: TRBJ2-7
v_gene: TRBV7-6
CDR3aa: ASSTRDTYEQY

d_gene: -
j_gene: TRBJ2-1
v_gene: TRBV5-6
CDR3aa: ASSLELTYNEQF

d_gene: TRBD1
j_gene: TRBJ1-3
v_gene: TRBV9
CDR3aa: ASSGARGFTDTIY

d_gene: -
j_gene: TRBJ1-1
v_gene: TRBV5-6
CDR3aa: ASSRGGQRAF

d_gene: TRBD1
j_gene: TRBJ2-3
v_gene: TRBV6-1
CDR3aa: ASSEAPTGGTDTQY

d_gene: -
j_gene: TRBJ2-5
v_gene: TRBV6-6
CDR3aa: ASNGGQETQY

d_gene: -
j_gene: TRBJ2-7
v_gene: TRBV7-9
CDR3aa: ASSLGVGEQY

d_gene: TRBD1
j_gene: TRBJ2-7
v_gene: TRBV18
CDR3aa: ASSPGQGIDKQY

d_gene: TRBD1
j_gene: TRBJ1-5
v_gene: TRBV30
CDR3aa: AWSAGQGNQPQH